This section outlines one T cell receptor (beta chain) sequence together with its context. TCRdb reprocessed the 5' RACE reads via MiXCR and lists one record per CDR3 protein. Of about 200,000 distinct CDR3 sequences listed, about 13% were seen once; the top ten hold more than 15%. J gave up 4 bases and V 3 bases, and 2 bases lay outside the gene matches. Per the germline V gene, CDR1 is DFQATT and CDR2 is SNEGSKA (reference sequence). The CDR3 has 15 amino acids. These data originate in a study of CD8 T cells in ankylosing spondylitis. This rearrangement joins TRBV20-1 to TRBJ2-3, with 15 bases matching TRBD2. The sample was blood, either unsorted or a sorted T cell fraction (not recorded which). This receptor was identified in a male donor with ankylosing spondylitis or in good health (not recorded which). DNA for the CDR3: TGCAGTGCTAGCGGACTAGCGGGAGGGCCAGATACGCAGTATTTT. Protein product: CSASGLAGGPDTQYF.